The 3 T cell receptor beta chains below were found in one sample sequenced in a study of blood T cell repertoires in COVID-19. Here immunoSEQ multiplex PCR was the method, and the copy in TCRdb shows in-frame clones only, minus some. The sample yields 25,000 to 35,000 clones, about 89% seen once. Sequenced material: peripheral blood. These receptors came from a woman in her thirties or forties with active or convalescent COVID-19.

The chain links TRBV28 to TRBJ2-7; possible D gene TRBD2, 5 bases. The V gene lost 3 bases and the J gene lost 6 bases, with 15 bases spanning the gap. Germline V gives CDR1 MDHEN, CDR2 SYDVKM. The CDR3 has 14 residues. DNA of the CDR3: TGTGCCAGCAGTTTGACGGCGGGCCCTTTCGAGCAGTACTTC. It codes for CASSLTAGPFEQYF.

The V and J genes are TRBV7-8 and TRBJ2-1; 13 bases line up with TRBD2. The CDR3 loop spans 19 amino acids. Germline CDR1 reads SGHVS; CDR2 reads FQNEAQ. V lost 3 bases, J lost 6 bases, and 14 bases stayed unmatched. The CDR3 nucleotides read TGTGCCAGCAGCTTCAGACTAGCGGGAGGTGTGGTGATCGGCAATGAGCAGTTCTTC. Translated: CASSFRLAGGVVIGNEQFF.

The gene calls are TRBV30 and TRBJ2-3, with 10 bases that match TRBD1. V shed 6 bases, J shed 2 bases, and the junction held 8 bases outside the gene matches. The CDR3 extends over 15 amino acids. CDR1 GTSNPN and CDR2 SVGIG come from the germline V gene (reference sequence). This chain's CDR3 is CACAPGQGSTDTQYF. The CDR3 DNA sequence: TGTGCCTGTGCGCCGGGACAGGGGTCCACAGATACGCAGTATTTT. Complete variable domain (other parts from reference TRBV30 and TRBJ2-3): SQTIHQWPATLVQPVGSPLSLECTVEGTSNPNLYWYRQAAGRGLQLLFYSVGIGQISSEVPQNLSASRPQDRQFILSSKKLLLSDSGFYLCACAPGQGSTDTQYFGPGTRLTVL.